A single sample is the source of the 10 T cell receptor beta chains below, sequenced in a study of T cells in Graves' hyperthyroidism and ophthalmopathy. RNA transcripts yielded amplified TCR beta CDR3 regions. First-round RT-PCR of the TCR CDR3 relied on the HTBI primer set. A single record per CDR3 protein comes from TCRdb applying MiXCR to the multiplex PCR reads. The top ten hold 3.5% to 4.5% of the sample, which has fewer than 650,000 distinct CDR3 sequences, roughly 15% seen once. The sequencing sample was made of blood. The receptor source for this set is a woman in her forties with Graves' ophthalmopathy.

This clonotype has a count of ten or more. CDR3 sequence reads: CASRSGTGSSYTF. In DNA, the CDR3 is TGTGCCAGCAGGTCCGGGACAGGGTCTTCCTACACCTTC. This chain connects TRBV12-3 or TRBV12-4 to TRBJ1-2; 9 bases align to TRBD1. This CDR3 region has 13 residues. V shed 6 bases, J shed 10 bases, and the junction held 9 bases outside the gene matches.

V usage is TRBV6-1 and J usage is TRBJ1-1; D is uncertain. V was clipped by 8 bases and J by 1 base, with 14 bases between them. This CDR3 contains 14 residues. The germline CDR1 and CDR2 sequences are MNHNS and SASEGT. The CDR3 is CASRKAVGNTEAFF. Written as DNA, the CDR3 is TGTGCCAGCCGGAAGGCGGTGGGGAACACTGAAGCTTTCTTT.

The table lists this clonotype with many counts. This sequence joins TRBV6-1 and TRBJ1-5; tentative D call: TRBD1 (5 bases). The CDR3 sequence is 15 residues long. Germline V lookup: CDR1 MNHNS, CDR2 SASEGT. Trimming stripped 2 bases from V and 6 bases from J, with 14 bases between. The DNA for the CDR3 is TGTGCCAGCAGTGAAAGTGAGGGTGGGGCTCAGCCCCAGCATTTT. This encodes CASSESEGGAQPQHF.

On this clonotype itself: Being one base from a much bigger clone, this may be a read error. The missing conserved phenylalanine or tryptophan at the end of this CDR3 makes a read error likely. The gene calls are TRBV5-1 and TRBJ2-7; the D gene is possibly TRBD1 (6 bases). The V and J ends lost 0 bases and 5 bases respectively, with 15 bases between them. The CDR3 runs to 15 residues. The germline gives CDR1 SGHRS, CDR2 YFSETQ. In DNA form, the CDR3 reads TGCGCCAGCAGCTTGGGGGGGCAGGAGTTTGACGAGCAGTACCTC. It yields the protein CASSLGGQEFDEQYL.

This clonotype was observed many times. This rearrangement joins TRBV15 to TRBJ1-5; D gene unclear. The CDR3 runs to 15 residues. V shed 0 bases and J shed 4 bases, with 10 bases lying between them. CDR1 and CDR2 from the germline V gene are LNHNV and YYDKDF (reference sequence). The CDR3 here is CATSRDLAHNQPQHF. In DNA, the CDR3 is TGTGCCACCAGCAGAGATCTAGCGCATAATCAGCCCCAGCATTTT. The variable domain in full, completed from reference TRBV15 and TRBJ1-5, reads DAMVIQNPRYQVTQFGKPVTLSCSQTLNHNVMYWYQQKSSQAPKLLFHYYDKDFNNEADTPDNFQSRRPNTSFCFLDIRSPGLGDTAMYLCATSRDLAHNQPQHFGDGTRLSIL.

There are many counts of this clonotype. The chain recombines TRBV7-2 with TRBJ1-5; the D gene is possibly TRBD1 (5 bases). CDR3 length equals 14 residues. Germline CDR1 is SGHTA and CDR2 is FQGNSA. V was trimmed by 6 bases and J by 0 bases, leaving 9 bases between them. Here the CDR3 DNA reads TGTGCCAGCAGTCAGGGCTATAGCAATCAGCCCCAGCATTTT. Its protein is CASSQGYSNQPQHF.

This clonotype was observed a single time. In DNA, the CDR3 is TGTGCCAGCAGCCCGGGACTGCCTAATTCACCCCTCCACTTT. Translation gives CASSPGLPNSPLHF. The gene calls are TRBV28 and TRBJ1-6; D might be TRBD1 (5 bases). This CDR3 comprises 14 residues. In germline, CDR1 is MDHEN, CDR2 SYDVKM. The V and J ends lost 6 bases and 6 bases respectively, with 12 bases between them.

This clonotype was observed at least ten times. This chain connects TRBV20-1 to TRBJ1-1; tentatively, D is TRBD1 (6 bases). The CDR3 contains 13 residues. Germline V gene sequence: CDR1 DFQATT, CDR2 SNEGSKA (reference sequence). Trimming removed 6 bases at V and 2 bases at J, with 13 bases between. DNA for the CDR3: TGCAGTGCCACCAGGGGTTCCAACACTGAAGCTTTCTTT. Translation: CSATRGSNTEAFF.

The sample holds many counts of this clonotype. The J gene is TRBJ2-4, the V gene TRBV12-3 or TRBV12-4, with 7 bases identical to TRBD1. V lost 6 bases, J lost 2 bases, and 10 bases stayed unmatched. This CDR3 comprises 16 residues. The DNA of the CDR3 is TGTGCCAGCAGGCGGACAGGAATGGTCTCCAAAAACATTCAGTACTTC. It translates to CASRRTGMVSKNIQYF.

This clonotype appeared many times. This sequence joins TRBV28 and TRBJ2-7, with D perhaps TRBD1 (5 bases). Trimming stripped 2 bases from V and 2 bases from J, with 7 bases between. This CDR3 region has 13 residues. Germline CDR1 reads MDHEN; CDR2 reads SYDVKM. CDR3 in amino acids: CASSLVGPYEQYF. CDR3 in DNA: TGTGCCAGCAGTTTAGTGGGGCCCTACGAGCAGTACTTC. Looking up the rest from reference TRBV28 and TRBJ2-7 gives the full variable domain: DVKVTQSSRYLVKRTGEKVFLECVQDMDHENMFWYRQDPGLGLRLIYFSYDVKMKEKGDIPEGYSVSREKKERFSLILESASTNQTSMYLCASSLVGPYEQYFGPGTRLTVT.